This T cell receptor (beta chain) was identified during a study of cytomegalovirus exposure and HLA in healthy donors. Study context: For the approximately 390 genotyped donors, about 81% fell within the Caucasian-associated ancestry cluster. Study-wide results and caveats: The study reported that TCR beta sequences accurately predicted HLA-A and HLA-B alleles in most subjects.

The CDR3 sequence is 13 residues long. Germline CDR1 reads MNHEY; CDR2 reads SVGAGI. V shed 10 bases, J shed 3 bases, and the junction held 9 bases outside the gene matches. Regarding this clone: Its antigen is unknown.

Both 60 Vbeta primers and 13 Jbeta primers went into the PCR. Assay used: immunoSEQ multiplex PCR; TCRdb lists only in-frame clones, some missing. The top ten clones hold roughly 6% of a sample with approximately 140,000 clones, about four fifths of them seen once. The gene calls are TRBV6-5 and TRBJ2-7, with 7 bases identical to TRBD1. The receptor was isolated from a man in his fifties in good health and CMV-seropositive. The sequenced sample was PBMCs. In DNA, the CDR3 is TGTGCCACCCGCCCGACAGGGTTCTACGAGCAGTACTTC. It encodes CATRPTGFYEQYF.